These T cell receptor beta chains were read from a single sample in a study of identifying expanded T cells in peripheral blood. TCRdb's copy holds only in-frame clones and misses some; the assay was immunoSEQ multiplex PCR. The sample includes about 97,000 clones, around 89% seen only once; the top ten take roughly 13%. What was sequenced was blood. Every receptor here comes from a person aged 18-69 years in good health. CDR3s include the opening cysteine and the closing phenylalanine or tryptophan. The D gene is left open where the match is weak. Only some rows state a clone size, as once, few, many or a class for expanded clones.

j_call: TRBJ2-7; d_call: TRBD1; v_call: TRBV10-3; cdr3_length: 14; clone_size: NA; cdr3_aa: CAIIADRASYEQYF; cdr3_nt: TGTGCCATCATTGCTGACAGGGCTTCCTACGAGCAGTACTTC
j_call: TRBJ2-1; d_call: TRBD2; v_call: TRBV5-1; cdr3_length: 16; clone_size: NA; cdr3_aa: CASSLVTGTSPNEQFF; cdr3_nt: TGCGCCAGCAGCTTGGTCACCGGGACTAGTCCGAATGAGCAGTTCTTC
j_call: TRBJ1-2; d_call: TRBD1; v_call: TRBV7-2; cdr3_length: 16; clone_size: NA; cdr3_aa: CASSRRTGGYNYGYTF; cdr3_nt: TGTGCCAGCAGCCGCCGGACAGGGGGTTATAACTATGGCTACACCTTC
j_call: TRBJ1-3; d_call: TRBD1; v_call: TRBV5-1; cdr3_length: 14; clone_size: NA; cdr3_aa: CASSLTGGGNTIYF; cdr3_nt: TGCGCCAGCAGCTTGACAGGGGGCGGAAACACCATATATTTT
j_call: TRBJ2-7; d_call: NA; v_call: TRBV20-1; cdr3_length: 11; clone_size: NA; cdr3_aa: CSGHTEGEQYF; cdr3_nt: TGCAGTGGCCACACCGAGGGCGAGCAGTACTTC
j_call: TRBJ1-1; d_call: TRBD1; v_call: TRBV29-1; cdr3_length: 14; clone_size: NA; cdr3_aa: CSVRSGTGGTEAFF; cdr3_nt: TGCAGCGTTCGCTCCGGGACAGGGGGTACTGAAGCTTTCTTT
j_call: TRBJ1-5; d_call: NA; v_call: TRBV30; cdr3_length: 14; clone_size: NA; cdr3_aa: CACAPGNSNQPQHF; cdr3_nt: TGTGCCTGCGCCCCGGGGAATAGCAATCAGCCCCAGCATTTT
j_call: TRBJ1-1; d_call: NA; v_call: TRBV7-9; cdr3_length: 15; clone_size: NA; cdr3_aa: CASSSSGKLNTEAFF; cdr3_nt: TGTGCCAGCAGCTCGTCCGGGAAACTGAACACTGAAGCTTTCTTT
j_call: TRBJ2-7; d_call: TRBD1; v_call: TRBV5-6; cdr3_length: 14; clone_size: NA; cdr3_aa: CASSFRQGPYEQYF; cdr3_nt: TGTGCCAGCAGCTTTCGACAGGGCCCCTACGAGCAGTACTTC
j_call: TRBJ2-7; d_call: TRBD2; v_call: TRBV2; cdr3_length: 16; clone_size: NA; cdr3_aa: CASSEVAGDLSGKQYF; cdr3_nt: TGTGCCAGCAGTGAAGTAGCGGGGGATCTATCGGGGAAGCAGTACTTC
j_call: TRBJ2-7; d_call: TRBD2; v_call: TRBV29-1; cdr3_length: 13; clone_size: NA; cdr3_aa: CSVGLAGSYEQYF; cdr3_nt: TGCAGCGTCGGTTTAGCGGGTAGTTACGAGCAGTACTTC
j_call: TRBJ2-1; d_call: NA; v_call: TRBV29-1; cdr3_length: 15; clone_size: NA; cdr3_aa: CSVESQATPLGEQFF; cdr3_nt: TGCAGCGTTGAATCCCAGGCCACACCTCTCGGTGAGCAGTTCTTC
j_call: TRBJ2-2; d_call: NA; v_call: TRBV7-3; cdr3_length: 13; clone_size: NA; cdr3_aa: CASSPDQTGELFF; cdr3_nt: TGTGCCAGCAGCCCGGACCAAACCGGGGAGCTGTTTTTT
j_call: TRBJ2-1; d_call: TRBD1; v_call: TRBV7-7; cdr3_length: 13; clone_size: NA; cdr3_aa: CASSRGQNNEQFF; cdr3_nt: TGTGCCAGCAGCAGGGGACAGAACAATGAGCAGTTCTTC
j_call: TRBJ2-2; d_call: NA; v_call: TRBV18; cdr3_length: 17; clone_size: NA; cdr3_aa: CASSPGSRHPLTGELFF; cdr3_nt: TGTGCCAGCTCACCGGGGTCGCGACACCCTTTGACCGGGGAGCTGTTTTTT
j_call: TRBJ1-4; d_call: NA; v_call: TRBV30; cdr3_length: 14; clone_size: NA; cdr3_aa: CAWKTGTGNEKLFF; cdr3_nt: TGTGCCTGGAAAACCGGGACTGGGAATGAAAAACTGTTTTTT
j_call: TRBJ1-4; d_call: NA; v_call: TRBV19; cdr3_length: 14; clone_size: few; cdr3_aa: CASSDQGDGEKLFF; cdr3_nt: TGTGCCAGTAGCGACCAGGGAGATGGTGAAAAACTGTTTTTT
j_call: TRBJ1-1; d_call: TRBD1; v_call: TRBV11-2; cdr3_length: 12; clone_size: NA; cdr3_aa: CASSRPQGAAFF; cdr3_nt: TGTGCCAGCAGCCGTCCCCAGGGGGCAGCTTTCTTT
j_call: TRBJ1-2; d_call: TRBD1; v_call: TRBV10-1; cdr3_length: 13; clone_size: few; cdr3_aa: CASRGQGDDGYTF; cdr3_nt: TGCGCCAGCCGAGGACAGGGGGACGATGGCTACACCTTC
j_call: TRBJ1-3; d_call: TRBD1; v_call: TRBV28; cdr3_length: 16; clone_size: NA; cdr3_aa: CASSSPVTGGGNTIYF; cdr3_nt: TGTGCCAGCAGTTCCCCAGTGACAGGGGGAGGAAACACCATATATTTT
j_call: TRBJ2-7; d_call: NA; v_call: TRBV27; cdr3_length: 13; clone_size: many; cdr3_aa: CASSLRHSYEQYF; cdr3_nt: TGTGCCAGCAGTTTAAGACACTCCTACGAGCAGTACTTC
j_call: TRBJ1-5; d_call: NA; v_call: TRBV10-3; cdr3_length: 12; clone_size: NA; cdr3_aa: CAISDRDQPQHF; cdr3_nt: TGTGCCATCAGTGACAGAGATCAGCCCCAGCATTTT
j_call: TRBJ2-2; d_call: NA; v_call: TRBV6-5; cdr3_length: 14; clone_size: NA; cdr3_aa: CASSGDSNTGELFF; cdr3_nt: TGTGCCAGCAGTGGGGACTCTAACACCGGGGAGCTGTTTTTT
j_call: TRBJ2-1; d_call: TRBD2; v_call: TRBV7-3; cdr3_length: 18; clone_size: NA; cdr3_aa: CASSPGGLAQGTYNEQFF; cdr3_nt: TGTGCCAGCAGCCCGGGGGGACTAGCGCAAGGAACCTACAATGAGCAGTTCTTC
j_call: TRBJ2-5; d_call: NA; v_call: TRBV6-5; cdr3_length: 14; clone_size: NA; cdr3_aa: CASTNGGAGETQYF; cdr3_nt: TGTGCCAGCACTAACGGGGGTGCAGGAGAGACCCAGTACTTC
j_call: TRBJ2-1; d_call: NA; v_call: TRBV29-1; cdr3_length: 13; clone_size: NA; cdr3_aa: CSVPRGAYNEQFF; cdr3_nt: TGCAGCGTTCCACGGGGGGCGTACAATGAGCAGTTCTTC
j_call: TRBJ2-7; d_call: TRBD1; v_call: TRBV5-1; cdr3_length: 15; clone_size: NA; cdr3_aa: CASSKPGQGSYEQYF; cdr3_nt: TGCGCCAGCAGTAAACCGGGACAGGGGTCCTACGAGCAGTACTTC
j_call: TRBJ1-4; d_call: TRBD1; v_call: TRBV6-5; cdr3_length: 15; clone_size: NA; cdr3_aa: CASSRTGITNEKLFF; cdr3_nt: TGTGCCAGCAGCCGGACAGGCATAACTAATGAAAAACTGTTTTTT
j_call: TRBJ1-2; d_call: NA; v_call: TRBV7-9; cdr3_length: 10; clone_size: few; cdr3_aa: CASSNYGYTF; cdr3_nt: TGTGCCAGCAGCAATTATGGCTACACCTTC
j_call: TRBJ1-1; d_call: NA; v_call: TRBV29-1; cdr3_length: 13; clone_size: NA; cdr3_aa: CSVARGEITEAFF; cdr3_nt: TGCAGCGTCGCTCGAGGGGAAATCACTGAAGCTTTCTTT
j_call: TRBJ2-5; d_call: TRBD2; v_call: TRBV29-1; cdr3_length: 13; clone_size: NA; cdr3_aa: CSAYRTSVETQYF; cdr3_nt: TGCAGCGCCTACCGGACTAGCGTTGAGACCCAGTACTTC
j_call: TRBJ2-1; d_call: NA; v_call: TRBV6-6; cdr3_length: 14; clone_size: few; cdr3_aa: CASSRAAQTNEQFF; cdr3_nt: TGTGCCAGCAGCCGGGCAGCCCAGACGAATGAGCAGTTCTTC
j_call: TRBJ2-2; d_call: TRBD2; v_call: TRBV6-1; cdr3_length: 14; clone_size: NA; cdr3_aa: CASSESGKSGELFF; cdr3_nt: TGTGCCAGCAGCGAGAGCGGGAAGTCCGGGGAGCTGTTTTTT
j_call: TRBJ2-1; d_call: TRBD2; v_call: TRBV11-2; cdr3_length: 15; clone_size: NA; cdr3_aa: CASSDTSGGYNEQFF; cdr3_nt: TGTGCCAGCAGCGACACTAGCGGAGGGTACAATGAGCAGTTCTTC
j_call: TRBJ2-7; d_call: NA; v_call: TRBV6-1; cdr3_length: 13; clone_size: NA; cdr3_aa: CASRVGESYEQYF; cdr3_nt: TGTGCCAGCAGGGTGGGGGAGTCCTACGAGCAGTACTTC
j_call: TRBJ2-3; d_call: TRBD1; v_call: TRBV12-5; cdr3_length: 18; clone_size: NA; cdr3_aa: CASGLVSVDRVGTDTQYF; cdr3_nt: TGTGCTAGTGGTTTGGTGTCCGTTGACAGGGTGGGGACAGATACGCAGTATTTT
j_call: TRBJ1-5; d_call: NA; v_call: TRBV23-1; cdr3_length: 20; clone_size: NA; cdr3_aa: CASSHTLRIGGGKSDQPQHF; cdr3_nt: TGCGCCAGCAGTCACACCCTCCGGATTGGCGGGGGTAAGTCGGATCAGCCCCAGCATTTT
j_call: TRBJ2-7; d_call: NA; v_call: TRBV11-1; cdr3_length: 14; clone_size: NA; cdr3_aa: CASSLTGRSYEQYF; cdr3_nt: TGTGCCAGCAGCTTGACAGGCCGCTCCTACGAGCAGTACTTC
j_call: TRBJ1-1; d_call: NA; v_call: TRBV5-4; cdr3_length: 16; clone_size: NA; cdr3_aa: CASSLEPGWRNTEAFF; cdr3_nt: TGTGCCAGCAGCTTGGAGCCAGGGTGGAGGAACACTGAAGCTTTCTTT
j_call: TRBJ2-3; d_call: TRBD1; v_call: TRBV7-8; cdr3_length: 17; clone_size: once; cdr3_aa: CASSLTPGTGDPDTQYF; cdr3_nt: TGTGCCAGCAGCTTGACTCCCGGGACAGGGGACCCGGATACGCAGTATTTT
j_call: TRBJ2-3; d_call: TRBD2; v_call: TRBV7-9; cdr3_length: 14; clone_size: NA; cdr3_aa: CASSLVLAPNTQYF; cdr3_nt: TGTGCCAGCAGCTTAGTACTAGCGCCAAATACGCAGTATTTT